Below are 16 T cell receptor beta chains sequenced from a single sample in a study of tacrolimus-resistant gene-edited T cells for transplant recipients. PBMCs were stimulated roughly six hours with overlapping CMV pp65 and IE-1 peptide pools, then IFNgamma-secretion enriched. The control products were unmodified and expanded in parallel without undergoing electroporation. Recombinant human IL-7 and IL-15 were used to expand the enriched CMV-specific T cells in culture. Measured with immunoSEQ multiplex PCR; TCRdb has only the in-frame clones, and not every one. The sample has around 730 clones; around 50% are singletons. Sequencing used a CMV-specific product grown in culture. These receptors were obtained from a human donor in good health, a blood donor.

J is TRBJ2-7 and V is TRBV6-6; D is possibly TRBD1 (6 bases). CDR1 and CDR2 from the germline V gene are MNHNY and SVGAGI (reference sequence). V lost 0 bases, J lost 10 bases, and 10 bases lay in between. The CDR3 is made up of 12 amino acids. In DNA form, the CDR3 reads TGTGCCAGCAGTTACTCCCCGGACAGCCAGTACTTC. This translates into CASSYSPDSQYF.

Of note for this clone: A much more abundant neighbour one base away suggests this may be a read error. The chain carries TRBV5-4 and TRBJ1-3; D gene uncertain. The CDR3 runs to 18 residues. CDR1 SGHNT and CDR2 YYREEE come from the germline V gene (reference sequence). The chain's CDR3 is CASSLGTFWTTSRNTIYF. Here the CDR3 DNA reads TGTGCCAGCAGCTTAGGAACCTTCTGGACTACCTCTAGAAACACCATATATTTT.

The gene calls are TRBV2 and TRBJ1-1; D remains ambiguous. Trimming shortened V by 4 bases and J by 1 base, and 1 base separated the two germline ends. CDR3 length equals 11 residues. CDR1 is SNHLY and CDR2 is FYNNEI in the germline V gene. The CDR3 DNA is TGTGCCAGCAGTGCGAACACTGAAGCTTTCTTT. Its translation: CASSANTEAFF.

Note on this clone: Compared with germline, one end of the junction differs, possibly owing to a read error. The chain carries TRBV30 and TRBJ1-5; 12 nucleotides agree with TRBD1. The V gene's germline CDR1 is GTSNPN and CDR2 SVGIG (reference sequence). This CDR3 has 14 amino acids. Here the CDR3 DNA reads TGTGCCTGGAGCCCGGGACAGGGGGCTCAGACCCAGCATTTT. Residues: CAWSPGQGAQTQHF.

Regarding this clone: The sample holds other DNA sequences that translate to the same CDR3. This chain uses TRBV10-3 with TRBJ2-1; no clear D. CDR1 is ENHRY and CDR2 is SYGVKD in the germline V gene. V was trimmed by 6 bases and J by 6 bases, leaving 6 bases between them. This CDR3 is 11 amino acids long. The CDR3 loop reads CAISLGNEQFF. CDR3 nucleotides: TGTGCCATCAGCCTCGGCAATGAGCAGTTCTTC.

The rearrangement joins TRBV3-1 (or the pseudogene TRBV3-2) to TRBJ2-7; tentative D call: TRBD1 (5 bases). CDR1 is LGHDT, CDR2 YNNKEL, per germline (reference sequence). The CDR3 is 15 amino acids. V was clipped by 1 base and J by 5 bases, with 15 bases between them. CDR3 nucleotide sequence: TGTGCCAGCAGCCAAGGACAGCCCTTCAGCCACGAGCAGTACTTC. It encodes CASSQGQPFSHEQYF.

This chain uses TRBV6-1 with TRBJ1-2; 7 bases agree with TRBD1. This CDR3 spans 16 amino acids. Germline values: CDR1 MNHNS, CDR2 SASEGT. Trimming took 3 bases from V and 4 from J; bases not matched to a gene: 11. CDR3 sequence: CASSETSGDRLYGYTF. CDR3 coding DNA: TGTGCCAGCAGTGAGACCTCCGGGGACAGACTCTATGGCTACACCTTC.

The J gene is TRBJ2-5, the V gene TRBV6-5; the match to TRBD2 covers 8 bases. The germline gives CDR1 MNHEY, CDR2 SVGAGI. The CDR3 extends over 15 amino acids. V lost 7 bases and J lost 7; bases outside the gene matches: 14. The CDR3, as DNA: TGTGCCAGCACCCCTGAGGGTCGGGGGGGTGGGACCCAGTACTTC. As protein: CASTPEGRGGGTQYF.

CDR3: CASSEVTAGPTDTQYF. The CDR3 DNA reads TGTGCCAGCAGTGAAGTGACAGCGGGGCCCACAGATACGCAGTATTTT. The V and J genes are TRBV6-1 and TRBJ2-3; 7 bases are shared with TRBD2. The V and J ends lost 1 base and 2 bases, in that order; junction bases with no gene match: 6. The CDR3 covers 16 residues. Germline CDR1 is MNHNS and CDR2 is SASEGT.

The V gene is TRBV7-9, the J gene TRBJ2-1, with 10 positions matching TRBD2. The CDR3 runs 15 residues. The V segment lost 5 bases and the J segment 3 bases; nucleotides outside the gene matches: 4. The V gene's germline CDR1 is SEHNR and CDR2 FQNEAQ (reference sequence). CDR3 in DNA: TGTGCCAGCAGCCCGACTAGCGGGTACTACAATGAGCAGTTCTTC. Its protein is CASSPTSGYYNEQFF.

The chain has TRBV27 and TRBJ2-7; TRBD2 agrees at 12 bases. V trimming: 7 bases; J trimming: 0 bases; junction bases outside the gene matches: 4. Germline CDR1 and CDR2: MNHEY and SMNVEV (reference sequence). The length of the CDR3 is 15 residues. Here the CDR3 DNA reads TGTGCCAGCACCGCGACTAGCGGGGGCTCCTACGAGCAGTACTTC. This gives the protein CASTATSGGSYEQYF.

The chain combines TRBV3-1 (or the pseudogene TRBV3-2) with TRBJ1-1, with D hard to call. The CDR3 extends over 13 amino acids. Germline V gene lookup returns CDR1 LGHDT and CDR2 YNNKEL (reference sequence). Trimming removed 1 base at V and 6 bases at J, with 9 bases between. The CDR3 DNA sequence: TGTGCCAGCAGCCAAGTCCCTGGGCCTGAAGCTTTCTTT. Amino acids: CASSQVPGPEAFF.

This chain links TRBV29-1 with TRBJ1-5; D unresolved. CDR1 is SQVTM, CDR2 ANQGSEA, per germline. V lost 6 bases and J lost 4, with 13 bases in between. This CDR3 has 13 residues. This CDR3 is CSVVVSGNQPQHF. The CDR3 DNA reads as TGCAGCGTCGTTGTTAGTGGAAATCAGCCCCAGCATTTT.

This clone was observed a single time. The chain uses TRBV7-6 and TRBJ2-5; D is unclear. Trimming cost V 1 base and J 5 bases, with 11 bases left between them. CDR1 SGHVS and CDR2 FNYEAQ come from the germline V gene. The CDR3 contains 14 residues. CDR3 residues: CASSLGGPVETQYF. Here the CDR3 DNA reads TGTGCCAGCAGCTTAGGCGGACCGGTGGAGACCCAGTACTTC.

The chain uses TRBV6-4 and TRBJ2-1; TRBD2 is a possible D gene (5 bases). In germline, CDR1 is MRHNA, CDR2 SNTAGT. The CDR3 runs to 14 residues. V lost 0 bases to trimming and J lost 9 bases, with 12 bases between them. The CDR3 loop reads CASSDSIEGGEQFF. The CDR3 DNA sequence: TGTGCCAGCAGTGACTCGATAGAGGGTGGTGAGCAGTTCTTC.

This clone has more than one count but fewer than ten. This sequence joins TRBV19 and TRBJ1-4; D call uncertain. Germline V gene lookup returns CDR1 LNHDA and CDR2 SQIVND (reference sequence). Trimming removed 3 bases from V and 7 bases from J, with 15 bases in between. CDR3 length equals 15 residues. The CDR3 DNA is TGTGCCAGTAGTATTGCGGGGTGGTTCGGTGAAAAACTGTTTTTT. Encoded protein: CASSIAGWFGEKLFF.